This T cell receptor (beta chain) was documented in a study of T cells expressing NK-cell markers (dated by TCRdb to 2020 to 2021). With regard to the full study: TCR beta-chain repertoires were profiled in sorted CD3+CD56+NKG2C+, CD3+CD56+NKG2C- and CD3+CD56-NKG2C+ T-cell subsets from fewer than 10 donors. Randomly selected healthy volunteers, three men and five women, were used as the eight sequenced donors. Illumina HiSeq 2000/2500, MiSeq or NextSeq was used to sequence libraries as 2 x 150 bp reads. Seven of the eight sequenced donors were HCMV-seropositive and one was HCMV-seronegative.

To determine HCMV serostatus, a commercial ELISA kit was used to detect HCMV-specific IgG in serum. Ficoll density gradient centrifugation was used to isolate peripheral blood mononuclear cells from blood. The sequencer listed for this sample is Illumina HiSeq 2000. The TCR beta cDNA libraries were made using 5'RACE template switching, a step that added both a universal primer site and unique molecular identifiers. cDNA synthesis was primed from the TCR beta constant segment, followed by two successive PCR amplification steps. The original methods were these. Reads were demultiplexed and grouped by UMI with MIGEC, and clonotypes were assembled and quantified with MiTCR. To remove erroneous sequences, TCR cDNA sequences were retained only when supported by two or more reads. Downstream repertoire analysis used the tcR package, and clonotypes were matched across fractions by CDR3 nucleotide sequence plus V segment. VDJmatch was used to annotate antigen specificity against VDJdb, with one amino acid substitution in CDR3 allowed. After TCRdb reprocessed the reads, each CDR3 protein sequence was kept as one row, without DNA. TCRdb's processing, not the study's, gives the V and J calls here. For this sample, the table gives roughly 390,000 distinct CDR3 sequences. Over 4% of the sample goes to the ten largest clones.

With respect to this clonotype: Its target antigen remains unknown.

The CDR3, from cysteine to phenylalanine, totals 17 residues. No coding sequence is recorded. CDR1 MGHDK and CDR2 SYGVNS were looked up in the germline V gene. Summary of the overall study and its limitations: In roughly six donors, the dominant CD3+CD56+NKG2C+ clonotypes were among the top 10 CD8+ clonotypes and accounted for about 1.0-7.5% of CD8+ T cells. Those dominant clonotypes were again the most abundant among CD3+CD56-NKG2C+ cells in a few donors, at roughly 25-65%. Whether the expanded NKG2C-expressing T cell clones were specific for HCMV antigens was left unclear.

Rearrangement joined TRBV25-1 to TRBJ2-7; TCRdb lists TRBD1, though no DNA is available to test this call. This TCR derives from a man aged 18-70 years in good health. The sample comprised blood T cells: a sorted CD56 or NKG2C T cell subset, CD4+ or CD8+ T cells, or bulk PBMC T cells (not recorded which). For the CDR3, the sequence is CASSSRGSTSSSLRQYF.